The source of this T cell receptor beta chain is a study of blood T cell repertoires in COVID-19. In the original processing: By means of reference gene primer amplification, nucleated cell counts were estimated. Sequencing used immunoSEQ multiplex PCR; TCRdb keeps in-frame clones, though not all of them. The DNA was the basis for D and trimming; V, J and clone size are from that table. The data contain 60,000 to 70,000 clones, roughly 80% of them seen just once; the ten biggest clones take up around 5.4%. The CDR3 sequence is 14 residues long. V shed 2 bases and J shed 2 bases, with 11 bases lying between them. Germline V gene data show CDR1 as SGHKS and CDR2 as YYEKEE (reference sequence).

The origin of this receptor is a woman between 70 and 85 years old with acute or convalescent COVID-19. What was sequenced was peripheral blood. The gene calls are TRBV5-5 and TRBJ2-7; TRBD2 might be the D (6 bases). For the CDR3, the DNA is TGTGCCAGCAGCTTTTTCCCGGGAGCCTACGAGCAGTACTTC. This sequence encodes CASSFFPGAYEQYF.